This passage covers 9 T cell receptor beta chains from one sample sequenced in a study of T cell repertoires in cytomegalovirus infection. These receptors' antigens are unknown. A single record per CDR3 protein comes from TCRdb applying MiXCR to the reads. The profile covers some 590,000 distinct CDR3 sequences, with 35% to 50% appearing a single time and around 48% taken by the ten largest. The sequences come from cultured PBMCs, collected from culture after CMV antigen stimulation. These receptors were collected from a human donor in good health (CMV status not recorded). Some clones in this sample may be carry-over from other donors' samples.

CDR3 nucleotide sequence: TGCAGTGCCCCGAGTCCGGGGGCCCTATACAATGAGCAGTTCTTC. Its protein is CSAPSPGALYNEQFF. The chain carries TRBV20-1 and TRBJ2-1; perhaps D is TRBD1 or TRBD2 (6 bases each). V dropped 6 bases and J dropped 4 bases, with 19 bases sitting between them. Germline V gene lookup returns CDR1 DFQATT and CDR2 SNEGSKA (reference sequence). The CDR3 consists of 15 residues.

In its sample, this clonotype was seen a few times. The chain links TRBV4-3 to TRBJ2-2; 9 bases are a match to TRBD2. CDR1 is LGHNA and CDR2 is YSLEER in the germline V gene. There are 17 residues in the CDR3. The V segment lost 5 bases and the J segment 4 bases; nucleotides outside the gene matches: 11. The CDR3 reads CASSSDPAGGGTGELFF. The CDR3 nucleotides are TGCGCCAGCAGCTCCGACCCCGCGGGAGGGGGCACCGGGGAGCTGTTTTTT.

The rearrangement joins TRBV6-2 or TRBV6-3 to TRBJ1-6; a weak D match, TRBD1 (6 bases). In germline, CDR1 is MNHEY, CDR2 SVGEGT. Trimming removed 7 bases from V and 7 bases from J, with 8 bases in between. The CDR3 sequence is 12 residues long. As DNA, the CDR3 is TGTGCCAGCATGGACAGAAATTCACCCCTCCACTTT. This encodes CASMDRNSPLHF.

The sample holds a few counts of this clonotype. The chain has TRBV6-8 and TRBJ2-7; tentative D call: TRBD1 (6 bases). The CDR3 is made up of 15 amino acids. Trimming stripped 2 bases from V and 5 bases from J, with 16 bases between. Germline V gene data show CDR1 as MNHGY and CDR2 as SAAAGT. The CDR3 spells CASSYGTGLGNEQYF. DNA of the CDR3: TGTGCCAGCAGTTACGGAACAGGGCTCGGTAACGAGCAGTACTTC.

There are a few counts of this clonotype. This chain joins TRBV7-8 and TRBJ2-5; 9 bases line up with TRBD2. CDR1 and CDR2 from the germline V gene are SGHVS and FQNEAQ. V lost 4 bases to trimming and J lost 7 bases; unmatched junction nucleotides: 4. The CDR3 sequence is 13 residues long. The CDR3 coding sequence is TGTGCCAGCAGCTCGCGGGGGGGTGGGACCCAGTACTTC. Translation: CASSSRGGGTQYF.

A single count supports this clonotype. The chain uses TRBV20-1 and TRBJ1-1; 7 nucleotides align to TRBD1. V trimming: 5 bases; J trimming: 6 bases; junction bases outside the gene matches: 21. There are 17 residues in the CDR3. Germline loops: CDR1 DFQATT, CDR2 SNEGSKA (reference sequence). The CDR3 is CSALEPPHRGLFSEAFF. CDR3 DNA: TGCAGTGCTCTAGAGCCCCCCCACAGGGGACTTTTCTCTGAAGCTTTCTTT.

V and J are TRBV6-6 and TRBJ2-3; 7 positions match TRBD2. The CDR3 contains 13 residues. The germline gives CDR1 MNHNY, CDR2 SVGAGI (reference sequence). After removal of 2 bases from V and 8 bases from J, the junction contained 4 bases not matched to a gene. Here the CDR3 DNA reads TGTGCCAGCAGTTACCCGCCGGGAGGTACGCAGTATTTT. Translated: CASSYPPGGTQYF.

This sequence joins TRBV7-2 and TRBJ2-1; 13 bases line up with TRBD2. The junction had 12 bases not matched to a gene; V was cut back by 1 base and J by 9 bases. Per the germline V gene, CDR1 is SGHTA and CDR2 is FQGNSA. CDR3 length equals 18 residues. The CDR3 protein is CASSLGTSGSGSRGEQFF. For the CDR3, the DNA is TGTGCCAGCAGCTTAGGGACTAGCGGGAGCGGGAGCCGGGGTGAGCAGTTCTTC.

This clonotype has just a few counts. V and J are TRBV7-2 and TRBJ1-1; D is unresolved. The V gene lost 5 bases and the J gene lost 11 bases, with 21 bases spanning the gap. CDR1 and CDR2 from the germline V gene are SGHTA and FQGNSA. This CDR3 spans 14 amino acids. This chain's CDR3 is CASSRRRREVTAFF. The CDR3 bases are TGTGCCAGCAGCCGTCGGAGGCGGGAGGTGACCGCTTTCTTT.